This entry is about one T cell receptor beta chain. The antigen is undetermined. This entry is derived from a study of CD8 T cells in ankylosing spondylitis. CDR3 size: 14 residues. Germline V gene data show CDR1 as SQVTM and CDR2 as ANQGSEA. J was trimmed by 3 bases and V by 4 bases; bases with no gene match: 8. Study results and caveats: Peripheral blood held disease-linked clones only at relatively low frequency, and these were CD8+. Some motif variants had been reported before (in reactive arthritis synovial fluid and blood). What appeared characteristic of ankylosing spondylitis blood was a TCR beta motif of seven to nine highly homologous variants.

It was by quantitative 5'-RACE with molecular barcodes that TCR beta libraries were made. TCRdb fed the 5' RACE reads into MiXCR, producing one record per CDR3 protein. Among 250,000 or so distinct CDR3 sequences listed, 15% to 20% were seen once. The specimen sequenced was blood, either unsorted or a sorted T cell fraction (not recorded which). This TCR derives from a male donor with ankylosing spondylitis or in good health (not recorded which). This chain connects TRBV29-1 to TRBJ2-7; 8 bases map to TRBD1. CDR3 sequence: CSVAEDRVYYEQYF. The CDR3 region has the DNA TGCAGCGTTGCGGAGGACAGGGTCTACTACGAGCAGTACTTC.